This entry features one TCR beta chain sequence. Within its sample, this clone is large (0.1 to 1%). What this receptor recognizes is not known. Per-base quality was not reported, and no clone a single base away is much larger than it. The label giving this sample's time point can be read as: cycle 1 day 1 (C1D1), immediately before nivolumab initiation. Every trial patient had relapsed after autologous stem cell transplantation, and cohorts A, B and C differed in prior brentuximab vedotin exposure. A total of around 60 patients with relapsed/refractory classical Hodgkin lymphoma made up the trial cohort, and each patient's best overall response was complete response, partial response or progressive disease. In the multi-cohort phase II CheckMate 205 trial, trial patients received single-agent nivolumab. An independent review committee assessed best overall response by applying the 2007 International Working Group response criteria. PBMCs from the trial were collected at three points: immediately before nivolumab initiation (C1D1), and during therapy at cycle 2 day 1 and cycle 4 day 1. Peripheral blood was collected in 8 mL Vacutainer Cell Preparation Tubes, from which PBMCs were isolated by centrifugation and then cryopreserved.

The entry originates in a study of PD-1 blockade in classical Hodgkin lymphoma (dated by TCRdb to 2020 to 2021). A note on the overall study: Nivolumab dosing was 3 mg/kg intravenously every 2 weeks, continuing until either disease progression or unacceptable toxicity. The study used TCR beta sequencing and CyTOF to define a peripheral blood immune signature of response to PD-1 blockade in classical Hodgkin lymphoma. Overall results and qualifications from the work: Baseline TCR diversity was reported as lower in newly diagnosed patients than in healthy donors, and lower still in relapsed/refractory patients. Trial patients with a complete response had baseline diversity similar to that of newly diagnosed patients, while partial responders and progressors had significantly lower diversity. Diversity was lower in patients who began nivolumab less than 1 year after ASCT, so these patients were left out of later analyses to avoid confounding by immune reconstitution. A significant rise by C4D1 was seen in CD4+ but not CD8+ TCR diversity (p=0.0027 vs p=0.16), with the rise being most apparent in complete responders (p=0.02). Only a single clinical trial cohort was studied, and what caused the repertoire differences, possibly disease activity or prior therapy, remained undefined.

From its cysteine to its phenylalanine, the CDR3 spans 13 amino acids. Solely the CDR3 DNA is kept, with 39 bases framed from the first base. The germline V gene (reference sequence) supplies CDR1 GTSNPN and CDR2 SVGIG. V is reduced by 3 bases and J by 2 bases, leaving a spacing of 7 bases between them. Genomic DNA was extracted with the Qiagen DNeasy kit from unsorted PBMCs and from negatively selected CD4+ and CD8+ fractions. Amplification of TCR beta CDR3 regions was done by immunoSEQ multiplex PCR with primers that anneal to V and J segments. Amplification bias was minimized using a synthetic immune receptor repertoire, and residual bias was removed computationally after sequencing. Concerning the study's data processing: Repertoire diversity was quantified as the Shannon entropy index using custom Python scripts. Unsorted, CD4+ and CD8+ repertoires were analyzed separately, except in combined analyses where CD4+ and CD8+ sequences were merged in silico. Clonal expansion was defined as a frequency increase of at least 2-fold after treatment compared with C1D1, and clones undetected at baseline were assigned a pseudocount of 0.5. Singleton clones were defined as clones with 0 or 1 copy at C1D1, and non-singleton clones were defined as clones with 2 or more copies. Clones expanded in unsorted samples were labelled as CD4+, CD8+ or unknown by matching protein sequences in sorted samples from the same patient. Wilcoxon tests on paired samples were used to test changes in diversity from C1D1 to C4D1. TCRdb re-hosts the immuneACCESS table, in-frame sequences only. Its copies lack some clones; in the studies checked, an unresolved V gene accounts for under half of them, and the cause for the rest is not known. V, J and clone size derive from that table, while D and trimming were established from the DNA sequence. This sample is represented by approximately 21,000 clones; roughly 72% of them were singletons. In total, the top ten clones hold about a fifth of the sample.

The TCR was taken from a human donor with classical Hodgkin lymphoma. This specimen was peripheral blood mononuclear cells (PBMCs), taken at baseline. Rearrangement joined TRBV30 to TRBJ2-2; perhaps TRBD1 is the D gene, with 6 bases matching. At the DNA level, the sequence is TGTGCCTGGAGGGGGACAAACACCGGGGAGCTGTTTTTT. Protein translation: CAWRGTNTGELFF.